The rows below give T cell receptor beta chains drawn from one sample of a study of regulatory T cells in long-lasting Graves disease. TCRdb reprocessed the multiplex PCR reads with MiXCR, giving one entry per CDR3 protein. The data hold hundreds of thousands of distinct CDR3 sequences, with under 25% observed a single time. The sequenced sample was peripheral blood mononuclear cells (PBMCs), obtained when the disease was refractory, from a patient treated with antithyroid drugs. Receptors originate from a female donor with Graves disease. CDR3s include the opening cysteine and the closing phenylalanine or tryptophan. A D gene is named only where the DNA matches it firmly. Clone size is not always given. Where it is, it says once, few, many or a class for expanded clones.

V	D	J	size	DNA	CDR3
TRBV9	TRBD1	TRBJ1-5	many	TGTGCCAGCAGCCGAACAGGGGGCGCAGGGCAGCCCCAGCATTTT	CASSRTGGAGQPQHF
TRBV28	-	TRBJ1-2	many	TGTGCCAGCAGTTTACCCGTCGGGGACTATGGCTACACCTTC	CASSLPVGDYGYTF
TRBV12-3/TRBV12-4	TRBD2	TRBJ2-7	many	TGTGCCAGCAGTTTTGGGACTAGCGACTACGAGCAGTACTTC	CASSFGTSDYEQYF
TRBV9	-	TRBJ1-1	-	TGTGCCAGCAGCGTAGGGACAATGAACACTGAAGCTTTCTTT	CASSVGTMNTEAFF
TRBV28	TRBD2	TRBJ2-7	many	TGTGCCAGCAGGTCACTAGCGGGAGGGCCCCCGTACTTC	CASRSLAGGPPYF
TRBV29-1	TRBD2	TRBJ2-2	few	TGCAGCGTTGAGACTAGCGAAGTCGGGGAGCTGTTTTTT	CSVETSEVGELFF
TRBV28	-	TRBJ1-4	many	TGTGCCAGCAGTTTAACATCCAGGGGCGAGGATGAAAAACTGTTTTTT	CASSLTSRGEDEKLFF
TRBV28	-	TRBJ2-2	-	TGTGCCAGCAGTTTATCTCCATTTAACACCGGGGAGCTGTTTTTT	CASSLSPFNTGELFF
TRBV20-1	TRBD2	TRBJ2-6	-	TGCAGTGCTAGAGGGAGACTAGCGGGAGCTGCTGGGGCCAACGTCCTGACTTTC	CSARGRLAGAAGANVLTF
TRBV5-1	-	TRBJ2-7	few	TGCGCCAGCAGCTTGTCCAGTGGGGTCGGCTACGAGCAGTACTTC	CASSLSSGVGYEQYF
TRBV27	TRBD1	TRBJ1-1	many	TGTGCCAGCAGGCCAATCCCTCAGGGGGCGAACACTGAAGCTTTCTTT	CASRPIPQGANTEAFF
TRBV28	-	TRBJ2-7	many	TGTGCCAGCAGTCCCCAGGTCGGGAGAGTCCACGAGCAGTACTTC	CASSPQVGRVHEQYF
TRBV28	TRBD1	TRBJ1-2	many	TGTGCCAGCAGTTTATCGGGACAGGGTATACGTAGCTATGGCTACACCTTC	CASSLSGQGIRSYGYTF
TRBV10-2	-	TRBJ1-1	few	TGCGCCAGCAGCGCGAGGACAAAGGGGATGAACACTGAAGCTTTCTTT	CASSARTKGMNTEAFF
TRBV10-3	-	TRBJ1-6	many	TGTGCCATCAGTGAGGAGGAGGGGACATCCTATAATTCACCCCTCCACTTT	CAISEEEGTSYNSPLHF
TRBV20-1	TRBD2	TRBJ2-7	few	TGCAGTGCTCCCCCAGCGGGACTCAGATTCTACGAGCAGTACTTC	CSAPPAGLRFYEQYF
TRBV28	TRBD2	TRBJ2-6	-	TGTGCCAGCAGACCGGGACTAGCGGGCCTGTCGGGTGGGGCCAACGTCCTGACTTTC	CASRPGLAGLSGGANVLTF
TRBV14	-	TRBJ1-2	-	TGTGCCAGCAGCCAAGTTAGGGGGGCGCAAGGCTACACCTTC	CASSQVRGAQGYTF
TRBV28	-	TRBJ1-6	many	TGTGCCAGCAGCTTGGGGGGGATTTCACCCCTCCACTTT	CASSLGGISPLHF
TRBV25-1	-	TRBJ1-1	few	TGTGCCAGCAGTGAACCGGGTACTGAAGCTTTCTTT	CASSEPGTEAFF
TRBV5-1	-	TRBJ2-7	few	TGCGCCAGCAGCTTAGGAAGGTCTACCTACGAGCAGTACTTC	CASSLGRSTYEQYF
TRBV30	-	TRBJ2-7	many	TGTGCCTGGAGTGAATCAGGGGACCGCTACGAGCAGTACTTC	CAWSESGDRYEQYF
TRBV6-1	-	TRBJ1-5	many	TGTGCCAGCAGCGATGAGCAGCCCCAGCATTTT	CASSDEQPQHF
TRBV28	TRBD1	TRBJ1-5	many	TGTGCCAGCAGCCCAGACAGGGTCCAGCCCCAGCATTTT	CASSPDRVQPQHF
TRBV10-2	TRBD2	TRBJ2-1	-	TGCGCCAGCACTACTAGCGGGAGCCCCGATTTCTACAATGAGCAGTTCTTC	CASTTSGSPDFYNEQFF
TRBV6-1	-	TRBJ2-2	many	TGTGCCAGCAGTGAAGCGCTGGTCGGGGAGCTGTTTTTT	CASSEALVGELFF
TRBV20-1	TRBD2	TRBJ2-5	many	TGCAGTGCTGACGATAGCGGGAGACGGGGAGAGACCCAGTACTTC	CSADDSGRRGETQYF
TRBV3-1	-	TRBJ1-2	few	TGTGCCAGCAGCCAGGGGAGCAGCTCAAATGGCTACACCTTC	CASSQGSSSNGYTF
TRBV2	TRBD1	TRBJ1-1	many	TGTGCCAGCTGTGACAGGGATGGCACTGAAGCTTTCTTT	CASCDRDGTEAFF
TRBV12-3/TRBV12-4	-	TRBJ2-7	many	TGTGCCAGCAGTTTACAGGACAGCTCCTACGAGCAGTACTTC	CASSLQDSSYEQYF
TRBV18	-	TRBJ1-5	few	TGTGCCAGCTCACCAATCGACAGAAAAAATCAGCCCCAGCATTTT	CASSPIDRKNQPQHF
TRBV19	TRBD1	TRBJ1-1	-	TGTGCCAGTAGTGCGGGACAGCAGAACACTGAAGCTTTCTTT	CASSAGQQNTEAFF
TRBV3-1	TRBD2	TRBJ2-7	-	TGTGCCAGCAGCCAGGGAACTAGCGGCCCCGAGAGCCCGCTCTACGAGCAGTACTTC	CASSQGTSGPESPLYEQYF
TRBV20-1	TRBD1	TRBJ1-4	-	TGCAGTGCTAAGGGACAGGGCGGAACTAATGAAAAACTGTTTTTT	CSAKGQGGTNEKLFF
TRBV2	-	TRBJ2-5	many	TGTGCCAGCAGTGAAGTCGGGGGCGGAGGTGGGGAGACCCAGTACTTC	CASSEVGGGGGETQYF
TRBV5-1	TRBD1	TRBJ1-1	-	TGCGCCAGCAGCTTGGCCACAGGGGGGGGCACTGAAGCTTTCTTT	CASSLATGGGTEAFF
TRBV7-3	-	TRBJ1-2	many	TGTGCCAGCAGCCCCGGGCTGGGGTCCTATGGCTACACCTTC	CASSPGLGSYGYTF